A single T cell receptor beta chain is shown here with its context. This CDR3 is 15 amino acids long. Germline V lookup: CDR1 SGHDT, CDR2 YYEEEE. Losses at the gene ends were 0 bases for V and 0 bases for J; bases not matched to a gene: 3. The sample originates from a study of T cell changes during pregnancy in multiple sclerosis. Sequencing used immunoSEQ multiplex PCR; TCRdb keeps in-frame clones, though not all of them. The table shows approximately 29,000 clones, with 75% to 95% occurring only once. The sample in question was CD8+ T cells from peripheral blood mononuclear cells, obtained before pregnancy. This sequence was found in a female donor with multiple sclerosis, enrolled in a pregnancy study. J is TRBJ2-7 and V is TRBV5-6; 7 bases line up with TRBD2. DNA of the CDR3: TGTGCCAGCAGCTTGGAATTAGCGGGCTCCTACGAGCAGTACTTC. Translation: CASSLELAGSYEQYF.